This T cell receptor beta chain was identified in a study of blood T cell repertoires in COVID-19. This table comes from immunoSEQ multiplex PCR, and its TCRdb copy is limited to in-frame clones, with some not included. This sample has around 450,000 clones, with less than 95% found just once. This sequence was found in a man aged 18 to 30 who had recovered from COVID-19. Source material: PBMCs or T cells enriched from blood (not recorded which).

The CDR3 here is CANQGGTEAFF. As DNA, the CDR3 is TGTGCCAACCAAGGGGGCACTGAAGCTTTCTTT. The rearrangement joins TRBV2 to TRBJ1-1, with D perhaps TRBD1 (6 bases). This CDR3 has 11 residues. Trimming shortened V by 10 bases and J by 4 bases, and 10 bases separated the two germline ends. CDR1 and CDR2 (germline): SNHLY, FYNNEI.